The 22 T cell receptor beta chains in this list originate from one sample, sequenced in a study of blood T cells in healthy people across ages. A second PCR, run for roughly 6 to 11 cycles, used a sample-barcoded 5' primer plus a J-beta primer mix. TCRdb recomputed calls from the 5' RACE reads with MiXCR, one row per CDR3 protein. The sample yields roughly 800,000 distinct CDR3 sequences, 58% seen once. Source material: blood. These receptors originate from a man aged 25-45 years in good health.

The chain joins TRBV7-2 to TRBJ2-1; D call uncertain. Per the germline V gene, CDR1 is SGHTA and CDR2 is FQGNSA. This CDR3 region has 17 residues. V was pared by 5 bases and J by 0 bases, with 17 bases between. The chain's CDR3 is CASSKNGLIASYNEQFF. In nucleotides, the CDR3 is TGTGCCAGCAGCAAAAATGGTTTGATCGCCTCCTACAATGAGCAGTTCTTC.

J is TRBJ2-1 and V is TRBV12-3 or TRBV12-4; the D gene is possibly TRBD2 (6 bases). The CDR3 runs to 12 residues. V dropped 10 bases and J dropped 5 bases, with 12 bases sitting between them. The CDR3 loop reads CANGGIHNEQFF. The CDR3 nucleotides are TGTGCCAACGGGGGTATACACAATGAGCAGTTCTTC.

The chain employs TRBV28 and TRBJ2-5; 8 nucleotides align to TRBD1. The CDR3 totals 15 residues. Germline V gene data show CDR1 as MDHEN and CDR2 as SYDVKM. Trimming cost V 6 bases and J 4 bases; bases outside gene matches: 10. The CDR3 reads CASSQTGTGRETQYF. The CDR3 DNA reads as TGTGCCAGCAGCCAAACCGGGACAGGTAGAGAGACCCAGTACTTC.

This chain links TRBV5-6 with TRBJ2-3; 11 bases line up with TRBD1. V shed 6 bases, J shed 7 bases, and the junction held 7 bases outside the gene matches. From germline, CDR1 is SGHDT and CDR2 YYEEEE. The CDR3 has 14 residues. The CDR3 DNA is TGTGCCAGCAACCCGGGGACAGGGGGAAATACGCAGTATTTT. Amino acid sequence: CASNPGTGGNTQYF.

The genes are TRBV2 and TRBJ1-2; a weak D match, TRBD1 (6 bases). Germline lookup yields CDR1 SNHLY and CDR2 FYNNEI. Trimming stripped 7 bases from V and 8 bases from J, with 20 bases between. The CDR3 is 14 residues long. The CDR3 sequence is CASMIIVGAGGYTF. The CDR3 DNA is TGTGCCAGCATGATCATTGTGGGGGCTGGAGGCTACACCTTC.

The chain joins TRBV27 to TRBJ2-5, with D possibly being TRBD1 or TRBD2 (5 bases each). Trimming took off 2 bases at V and 5 bases at J, with 12 bases between the two ends. The CDR3 is 14 residues long. CDR1 and CDR2 (germline): MNHEY, SMNVEV (reference sequence). The CDR3 sequence is CASSLRGETETQYF. The CDR3 bases are TGTGCCAGCAGTTTAAGAGGGGAGACCGAGACCCAGTACTTC.

On this clonotype: An end of the junction does not agree with germline; a read error may underlie this. V gene TRBV7-2 combines with J gene TRBJ2-3; 12 bases fit TRBD1. CDR3 length: 16 residues. Germline assignment: CDR1 SGHTA and CDR2 FQGNSA. The CDR3: CASSLKGQGAGDAQYF. The CDR3 DNA is TGTGCCAGCAGCCTTAAGGGACAGGGGGCAGGAGATGCGCAGTATTTT.

V usage is TRBV29-1 and J usage is TRBJ1-2; TRBD1 might be the D (6 bases). CDR3 length: 13 residues. V lost 6 bases to trimming and J lost 12 bases, with 23 bases between them. From germline, CDR1 is SQVTM and CDR2 ANQGSEA. In nucleotides, the CDR3 is TGCAGCGTGGATACAGGGTCCCGCGCTATCGACACCTTC. Translation gives CSVDTGSRAIDTF.

The chain joins TRBV4-3 to TRBJ2-1; D possibly uses TRBD1 or TRBD2 (7 bases each). Germline CDR1 is LGHNA and CDR2 is YSLEER. This CDR3 is built from 16 residues. V was trimmed by 4 bases and J by 5 bases, leaving 18 bases between them. The CDR3 region has the DNA TGCGCCAGCAGCCCCCTCGGGGAGGGGGCTAACAATGAGCAGTTCTTC. Residues: CASSPLGEGANNEQFF.

The chain joins TRBV27 to TRBJ2-1, with D hard to call. Germline V gene sequence: CDR1 MNHEY, CDR2 SMNVEV (reference sequence). This CDR3 contains 13 residues. V lost 3 bases and J 6 bases, leaving 9 bases between the germline ends. CDR3 region: CASSFSPGNEQFF. The CDR3, as DNA: TGTGCCAGCAGTTTTAGCCCAGGCAATGAGCAGTTCTTC.

There are a few counts of this clonotype. The chain is built from TRBV18 and TRBJ2-1; D might be TRBD2 (5 bases). In germline, CDR1 is KGHSH, CDR2 LQKENI. V lost 6 bases and J lost 7, with 7 bases in between. The CDR3 totals 11 residues. CDR3 DNA sequence: TGTGCCAGCTCGACTATAAATGAGCAGTTCTTC. Translated: CASSTINEQFF.

The V gene is TRBV11-3, the J gene TRBJ2-1; TRBD1 aligns across 8 bases. The CDR3 has 14 amino acids. V was pared by 5 bases and J by 4 bases, with 4 bases of the junction left unmatched. CDR1 and CDR2 (germline): SGHNT, YENEEA. The CDR3, as DNA: TGTGCCAGCAGCCGAGGACAGGGTTACAATGAGCAGTTCTTC. As protein: CASSRGQGYNEQFF.

This clonotype appeared a few times. V gene TRBV20-1 combines with J gene TRBJ2-1, with unresolved D. CDR1 is DFQATT, CDR2 SNEGSKA, per germline (reference sequence). The CDR3 sequence is 11 residues long. V was cut by 3 bases and J by 3 bases, with 3 bases left in between. This CDR3 is CSASRYNEQFF. The DNA of the CDR3 is TGCAGTGCTAGTCGCTACAATGAGCAGTTCTTC.

At least ten counts were recorded for this clonotype. The rearrangement joins TRBV7-2 to TRBJ2-7; perhaps D is TRBD1 or TRBD2 (5 bases each). V was shortened by 1 base and J by 6 bases, with 19 bases between the two germline ends. CDR1 is SGHTA, CDR2 FQGNSA, per germline. CDR3 length: 16 residues. The CDR3 protein is CASSLDPGASRCEQYF. In DNA form, the CDR3 reads TGTGCCAGCAGCTTAGACCCCGGGGCTAGCAGGTGCGAGCAGTACTTC.

Ten or more counts support this clonotype. The V call is TRBV7-2, the J call TRBJ2-1; D unresolved. The V end was cut by 5 bases, the J end by 0 bases, with 11 bases between. The CDR3 runs 15 residues. In germline, CDR1 is SGHTA, CDR2 FQGNSA. CDR3 amino acids: CASSPGRDSYNEQFF. CDR3 in DNA: TGTGCCAGCAGCCCCGGTAGGGACTCCTACAATGAGCAGTTCTTC.

The rearrangement links TRBV7-2 to TRBJ2-1; weak D call: TRBD2 (5 bases). The V gene lost 9 bases and the J gene lost 3 bases, with 15 bases spanning the gap. The germline CDR1 and CDR2 sequences are SGHTA and FQGNSA. CDR3 size: 14 residues. The CDR3 bases are TGTGCCAGTATGGAGCCCGGGAACTACAATGAGCAGTTCTTC. Translating gives CASMEPGNYNEQFF.

Comment on this clonotype: At one end the junction does not follow the germline gene, possibly because of a read error. The rearrangement uses TRBV7-2 and TRBJ2-7, with TRBD1 as a possible D gene (5 bases). CDR3 size: 14 residues. CDR1 and CDR2 (germline): SGHTA, FQGNSA. The CDR3 region is CASGFSTASCEQYF. The CDR3, as DNA: TGTGCCAGCGGCTTTTCGACAGCCTCCTGCGAGCAGTACTTC.

The J gene is TRBJ2-4, the V gene TRBV19; no reliable D call. The end of the DNA aligns better with TRBJ2-7, so the J call may be wrong. Germline values: CDR1 LNHDA, CDR2 SQIVND (reference sequence). The CDR3 covers 15 residues. The CDR3 spells CASSIEAGNLYEQYF. The CDR3 nucleotides are TGTGCCAGTAGTATTGAAGCAGGAAACCTCTACGAGCAGTACTTC.

On this clonotype: A read error may account for a junction end that differs from germline. The genes are TRBV24-1 and TRBJ2-3, with a tentative D call TRBD2 (6 bases). The CDR3 has 14 amino acids. Germline-derived CDR1 and CDR2 are KGHDR and SFDVKD. The CDR3 DNA sequence: TGTGCCACCGGTGATAGCGGTAGCACAGATACGCAGTATTTT. This encodes CATGDSGSTDTQYF.

The chain carries TRBV3-2 and TRBJ2-5. TRBV3-2 is marked as a pseudogene. The CDR3 has 10 residues. CDR3 bases: TGTGCCAAAAGACGAGAGACCCAGTACTTC. This encodes CAKRRETQYF.

Worth noting for this clonotype: An end of the junction does not agree with germline; a read error may underlie this. This chain links TRBV14 with TRBJ2-1, with D possibly matching TRBD1 (6 bases). Looked up from germline, CDR1 is SGHDN and CDR2 is FVKESK. The CDR3 sequence is 16 residues long. The DNA for the CDR3 is TGTGCCAGCAACCCTGCCCGTAGACAGGAGTACAGTGAGCAGTTCTTC. Encoded protein: CASNPARRQEYSEQFF.

The chain couples TRBV21-1 to TRBJ1-5. TRBV21-1 is shown as a pseudogene. This CDR3 contains 15 residues. Written as DNA, the CDR3 is TGTGCCAGCATCTCAAGGGTTCCCTTAAATCAGCCCCAGCATTTT. Translating it yields CASISRVPLNQPQHF.